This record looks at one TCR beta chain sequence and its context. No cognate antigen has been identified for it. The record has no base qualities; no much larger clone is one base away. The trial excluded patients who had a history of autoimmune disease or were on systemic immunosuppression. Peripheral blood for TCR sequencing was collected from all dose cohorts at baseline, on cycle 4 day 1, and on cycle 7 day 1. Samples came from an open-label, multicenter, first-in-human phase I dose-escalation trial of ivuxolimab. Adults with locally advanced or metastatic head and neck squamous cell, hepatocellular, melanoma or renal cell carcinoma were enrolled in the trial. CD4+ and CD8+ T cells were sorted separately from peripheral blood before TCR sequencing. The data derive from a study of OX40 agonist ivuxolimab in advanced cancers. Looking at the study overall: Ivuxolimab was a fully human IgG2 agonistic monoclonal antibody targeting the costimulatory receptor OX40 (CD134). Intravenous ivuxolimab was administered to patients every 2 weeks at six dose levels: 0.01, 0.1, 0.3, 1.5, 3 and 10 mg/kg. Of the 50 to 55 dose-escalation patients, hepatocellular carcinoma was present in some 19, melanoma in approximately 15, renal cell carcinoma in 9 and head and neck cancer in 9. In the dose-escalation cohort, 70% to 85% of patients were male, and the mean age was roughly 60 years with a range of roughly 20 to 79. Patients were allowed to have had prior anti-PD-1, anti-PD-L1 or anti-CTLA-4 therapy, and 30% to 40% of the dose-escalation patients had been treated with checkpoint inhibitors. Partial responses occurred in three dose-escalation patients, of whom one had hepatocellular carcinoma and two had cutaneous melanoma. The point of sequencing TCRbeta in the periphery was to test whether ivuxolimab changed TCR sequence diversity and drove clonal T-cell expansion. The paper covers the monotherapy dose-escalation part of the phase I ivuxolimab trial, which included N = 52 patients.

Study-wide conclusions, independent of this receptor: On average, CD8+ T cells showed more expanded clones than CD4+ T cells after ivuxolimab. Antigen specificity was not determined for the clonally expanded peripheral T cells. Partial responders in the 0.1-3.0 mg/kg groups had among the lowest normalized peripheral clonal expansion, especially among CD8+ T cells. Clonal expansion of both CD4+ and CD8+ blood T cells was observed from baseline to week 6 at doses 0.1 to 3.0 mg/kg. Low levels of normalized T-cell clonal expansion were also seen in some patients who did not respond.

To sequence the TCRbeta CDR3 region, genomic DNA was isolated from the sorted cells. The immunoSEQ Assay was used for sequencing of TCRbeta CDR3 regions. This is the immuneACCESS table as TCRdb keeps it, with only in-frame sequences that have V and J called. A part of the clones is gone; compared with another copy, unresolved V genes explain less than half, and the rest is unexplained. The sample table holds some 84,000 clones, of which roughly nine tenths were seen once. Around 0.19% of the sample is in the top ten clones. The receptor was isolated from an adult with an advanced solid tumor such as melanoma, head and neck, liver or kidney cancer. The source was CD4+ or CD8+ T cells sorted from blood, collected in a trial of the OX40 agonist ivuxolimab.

The DNA sequence is given as TGCGCCAGCAGCTTGGAACCCAGGGTCACAGAGACCCAGTACTTC. This sequence encodes CASSLEPRVTETQYF. This chain is built from TRBV5-1 and TRBJ2-5, and the D gene may be TRBD1, 5 bases matching. V gives up 0 bases and J gives up 4 bases, and the segment between their germline ends measures 13 bases. For CDR1 and CDR2, the germline V gene lists SGHRS and YFSETQ. The CDR3 holds 15 amino acids from the cysteine to the phenylalanine. Just the 45-base CDR3 DNA is kept, in frame starting at base 1.